These 5 T cell receptor beta chains came from one sample sequenced in a study of blood T cell repertoires in COVID-19. TCRdb keeps only in-frame clones here, not all; method: immunoSEQ multiplex PCR. This sample has just over 90,000 clones, with about 80% found just once. What was sequenced was peripheral blood. These receptors all come from a human donor in a cohort sampled during active COVID-19.

The chain uses TRBV30 and TRBJ1-2; the D gene is possibly TRBD1 (5 bases). This CDR3 is 13 amino acids long. Germline loops: CDR1 GTSNPN, CDR2 SVGIG (reference sequence). Trimming shortened V by 1 base and J by 7 bases, and 13 bases separated the two germline ends. The CDR3 spells CAWSETGLIGYTF. DNA for the CDR3: TGTGCCTGGAGTGAAACAGGTCTTATTGGCTACACCTTC.

The V and J genes are TRBV19 and TRBJ1-6, with 9 bases fitting TRBD1. The V and J ends lost 6 bases and 9 bases, in that order; junction bases with no gene match: 6. CDR3 length: 14 residues. Germline V gene sequence: CDR1 LNHDA, CDR2 SQIVND (reference sequence). The CDR3: CASRLGTGTSPLHF. Written as DNA, the CDR3 is TGTGCCAGTAGACTCGGGACAGGGACTTCACCCCTCCACTTT.

The V call is TRBV1, the J call TRBJ2-2; the DNA was not compared with TRBD2, the D call given in the table. TRBV1 has pseudogene status. The CDR3 covers 17 residues. The CDR3 sequence: CTSSPLSGSGNTGELFF. The DNA of the CDR3 is TGCACCAGCAGCCCCCTGTCGGGTAGCGGGAACACCGGGGAGCTGTTTTTT.

The J gene is TRBJ2-7, the V gene TRBV15; D is perhaps TRBD1 (5 bases). This CDR3 has 15 amino acids. Germline CDR1 reads LNHNV; CDR2 reads YYDKDF (reference sequence). Trimming removed 1 base at V and 3 bases at J, with 13 bases between. Here the CDR3 reads CATSRGSLGVYEQYF. The CDR3 DNA sequence: TGTGCCACCAGCAGAGGCAGTCTAGGGGTCTACGAGCAGTACTTC.

V and J are TRBV2 and TRBJ1-3; D not resolved. CDR1 and CDR2 from the germline V gene are SNHLY and FYNNEI. Trimming left V 3 bases short and J 9 bases short, with 6 bases between. The CDR3 runs 11 residues. CDR3 in DNA: TGTGCCAGCAGTGACGGTTTCACCATATATTTT. It codes for CASSDGFTIYF.